This T cell receptor (beta chain) was recorded in a study of blood T cell repertoires in COVID-19. Followed longitudinally, the Seattle patients had been enrolled during active infection. Data came from immunoSEQ multiplex PCR; TCRdb stores just in-frame clones and leaves some out. The sample has around 100,000 clones, approximately 80% seen once. This CDR3 is built from 17 residues. The V and J ends lost 0 bases and 1 base, in that order; junction bases with no gene match: 4. Germline CDR1 is SGHNT and CDR2 is YENEEA. The origin of this receptor is an elderly man with COVID-19, enrolled during active disease. The chain couples TRBV11-3 to TRBJ2-3; 10 positions match TRBD1. The sample taken for sequencing was peripheral blood. The CDR3 sequence: CASSLDFGTGGTDTQYF. CDR3 coding DNA: TGTGCCAGCAGCTTAGACTTCGGGACAGGGGGCACAGATACGCAGTATTTT. Using reference TRBV11-3 and TRBJ2-3 for the parts outside the CDR3, the full variable domain is EAGVVQSPRYKIIEKKQPVAFWCNPISGHNTLYWYLQNLGQGPELLIRYENEEAVDDSQLPKDRFSAERLKGVDSTLKIQPAELGDSAVYLCASSLDFGTGGTDTQYFGPGTRLTVL.